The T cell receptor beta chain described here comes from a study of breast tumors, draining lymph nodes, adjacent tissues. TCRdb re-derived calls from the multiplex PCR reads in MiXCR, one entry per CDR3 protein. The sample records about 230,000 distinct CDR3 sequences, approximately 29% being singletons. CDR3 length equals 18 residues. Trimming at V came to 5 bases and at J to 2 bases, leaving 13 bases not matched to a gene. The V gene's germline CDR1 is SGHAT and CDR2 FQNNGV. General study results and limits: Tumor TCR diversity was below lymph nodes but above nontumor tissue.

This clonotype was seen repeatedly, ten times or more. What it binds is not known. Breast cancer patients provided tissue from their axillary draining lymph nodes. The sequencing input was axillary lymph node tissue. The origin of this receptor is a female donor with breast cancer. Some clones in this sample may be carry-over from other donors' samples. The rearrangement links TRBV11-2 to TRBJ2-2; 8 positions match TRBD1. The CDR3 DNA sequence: TGTGCCAGCAGCCACGGGTACCGGGACAGGATTAACACCGGGGAGCTGTTTTTT. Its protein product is CASSHGYRDRINTGELFF.